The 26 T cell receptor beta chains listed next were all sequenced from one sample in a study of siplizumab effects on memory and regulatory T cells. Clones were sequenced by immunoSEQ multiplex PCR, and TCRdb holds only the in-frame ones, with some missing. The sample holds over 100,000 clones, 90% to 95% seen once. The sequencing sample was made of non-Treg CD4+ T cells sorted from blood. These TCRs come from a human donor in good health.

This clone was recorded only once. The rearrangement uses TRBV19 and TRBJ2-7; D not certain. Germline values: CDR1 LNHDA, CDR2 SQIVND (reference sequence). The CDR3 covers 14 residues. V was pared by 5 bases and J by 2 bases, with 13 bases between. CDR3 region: CASSPQPYAYEQYF. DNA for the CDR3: TGTGCCAGTAGTCCCCAGCCTTATGCCTACGAGCAGTACTTC.

Written as DNA, the CDR3 is TGTGCCAGCAGCCAACCTCCCGCAGGGGCCCAGGCCCTCCACTTT. Residues: CASSQPPAGAQALHF. The rearrangement links TRBV4-2 to TRBJ1-6, with TRBD1 as a possible D gene (6 bases). Germline-derived CDR1 and CDR2 are LGHNA and YNFKEQ. V shed 2 bases and J shed 14 bases, with 19 bases lying between them. The CDR3 is made up of 15 amino acids.

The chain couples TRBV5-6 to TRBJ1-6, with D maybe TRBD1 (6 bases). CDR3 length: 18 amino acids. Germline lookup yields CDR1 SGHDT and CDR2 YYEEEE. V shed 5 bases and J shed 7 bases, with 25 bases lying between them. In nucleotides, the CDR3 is TGTGCCAGCAGTTGGGGGAGGGGCAGCACAGGGTGGAATTCACCCCTCCACTTT. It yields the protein CASSWGRGSTGWNSPLHF.

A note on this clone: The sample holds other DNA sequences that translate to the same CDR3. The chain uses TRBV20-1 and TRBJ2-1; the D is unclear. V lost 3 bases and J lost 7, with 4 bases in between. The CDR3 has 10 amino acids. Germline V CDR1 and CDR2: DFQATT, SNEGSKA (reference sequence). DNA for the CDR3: TGCAGTGCTAGCCGAAATGAGCAGTTCTTC. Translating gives CSASRNEQFF.

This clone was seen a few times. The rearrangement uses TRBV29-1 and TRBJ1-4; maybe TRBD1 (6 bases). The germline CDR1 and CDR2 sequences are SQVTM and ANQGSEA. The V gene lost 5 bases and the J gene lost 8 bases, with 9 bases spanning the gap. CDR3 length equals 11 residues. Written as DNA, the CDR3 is TGCAGCGTTAAAACAGGGGAAAAACTGTTTTTT. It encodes CSVKTGEKLFF.

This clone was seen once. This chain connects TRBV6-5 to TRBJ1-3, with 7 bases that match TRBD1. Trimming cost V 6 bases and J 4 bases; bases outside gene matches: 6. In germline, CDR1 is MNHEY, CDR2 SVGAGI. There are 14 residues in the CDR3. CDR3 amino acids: CASRKDRAGNTIYF. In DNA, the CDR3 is TGTGCCAGCAGGAAAGACAGGGCCGGAAACACCATATATTTT.

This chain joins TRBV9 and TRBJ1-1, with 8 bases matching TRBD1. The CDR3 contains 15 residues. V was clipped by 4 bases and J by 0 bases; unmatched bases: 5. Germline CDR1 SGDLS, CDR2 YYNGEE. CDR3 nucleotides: TGTGCCAGCAGCTCCAGGGACAGGATGAACACTGAAGCTTTCTTT. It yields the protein CASSSRDRMNTEAFF.

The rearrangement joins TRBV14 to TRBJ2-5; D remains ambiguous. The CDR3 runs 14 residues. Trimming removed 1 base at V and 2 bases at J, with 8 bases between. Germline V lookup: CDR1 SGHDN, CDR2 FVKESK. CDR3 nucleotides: TGTGCCAGCAGCCAAGTACTACGACAAGAGACCCAGTACTTC. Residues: CASSQVLRQETQYF.

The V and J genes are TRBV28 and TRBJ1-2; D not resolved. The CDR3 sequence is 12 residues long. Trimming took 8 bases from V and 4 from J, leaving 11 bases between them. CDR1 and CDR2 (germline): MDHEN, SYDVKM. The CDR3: CASERDTYGYTF. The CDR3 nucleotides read TGTGCCAGCGAACGAGACACCTATGGCTACACCTTC.

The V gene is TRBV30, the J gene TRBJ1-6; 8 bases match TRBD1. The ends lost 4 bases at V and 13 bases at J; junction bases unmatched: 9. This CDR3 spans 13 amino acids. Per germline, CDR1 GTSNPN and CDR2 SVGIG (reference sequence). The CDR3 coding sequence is TGTGCCTGGACTCCAGGGGGCGTGGGGCCCCTCCACTTT. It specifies CAWTPGGVGPLHF.

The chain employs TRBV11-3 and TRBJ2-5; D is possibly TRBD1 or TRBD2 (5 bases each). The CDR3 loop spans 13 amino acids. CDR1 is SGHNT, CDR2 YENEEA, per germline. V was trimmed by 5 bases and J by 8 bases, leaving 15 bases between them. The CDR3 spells CASSATDSGTQYF. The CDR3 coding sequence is TGTGCCAGCAGCGCCACCGACAGCGGTACCCAGTACTTC.

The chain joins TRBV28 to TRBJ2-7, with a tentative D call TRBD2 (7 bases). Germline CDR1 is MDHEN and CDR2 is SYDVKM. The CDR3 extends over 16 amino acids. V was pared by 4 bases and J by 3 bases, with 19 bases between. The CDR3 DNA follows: TGTGCCAGCAGTTGGGGGGGCTCGCCTACTTTCTACGAGCAGTACTTC. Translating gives CASSWGGSPTFYEQYF.

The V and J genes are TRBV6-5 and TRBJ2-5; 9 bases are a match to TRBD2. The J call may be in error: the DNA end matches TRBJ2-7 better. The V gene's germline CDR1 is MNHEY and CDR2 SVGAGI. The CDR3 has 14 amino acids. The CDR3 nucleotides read TGTGCCAGCAGGTATAGCGGGAGAGACTACGAGCAGTACTTC. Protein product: CASRYSGRDYEQYF.

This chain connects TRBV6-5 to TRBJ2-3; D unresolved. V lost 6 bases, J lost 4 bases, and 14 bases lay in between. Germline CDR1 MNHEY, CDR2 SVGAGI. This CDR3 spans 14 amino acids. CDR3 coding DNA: TGTGCCAGCAGCGTTAACCGAAGGGCAGATACGCAGTATTTT. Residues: CASSVNRRADTQYF.

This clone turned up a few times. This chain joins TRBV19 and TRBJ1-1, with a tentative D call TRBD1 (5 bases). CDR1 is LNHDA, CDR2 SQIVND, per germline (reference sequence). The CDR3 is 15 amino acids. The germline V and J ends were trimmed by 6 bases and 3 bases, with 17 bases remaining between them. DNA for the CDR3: TGTGCCAGTAGGCCGGGGACCGCCGGGGACACTGAAGCTTTCTTT. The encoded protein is CASRPGTAGDTEAFF.

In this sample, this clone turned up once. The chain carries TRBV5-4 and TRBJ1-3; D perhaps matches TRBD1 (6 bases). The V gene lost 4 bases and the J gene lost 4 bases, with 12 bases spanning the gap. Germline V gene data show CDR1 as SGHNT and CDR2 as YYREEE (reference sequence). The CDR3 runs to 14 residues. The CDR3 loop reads CASSGGGSGNTIYF. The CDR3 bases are TGTGCCAGCAGCGGAGGGGGGTCCGGAAACACCATATATTTT.

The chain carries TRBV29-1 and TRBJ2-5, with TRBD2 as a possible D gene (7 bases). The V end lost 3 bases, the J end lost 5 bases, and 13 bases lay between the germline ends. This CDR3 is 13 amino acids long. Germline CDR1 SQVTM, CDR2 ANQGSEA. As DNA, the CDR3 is TGCAGCGTTGAGTCGGGGGGCCGGGAGACCCAGTACTTC. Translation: CSVESGGRETQYF.

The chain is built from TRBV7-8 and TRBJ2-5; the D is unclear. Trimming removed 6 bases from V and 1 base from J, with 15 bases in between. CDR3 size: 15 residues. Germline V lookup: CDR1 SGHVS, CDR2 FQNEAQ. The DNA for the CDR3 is TGTGCCAGCAGGTCACTTGGGCAACTCCAAGAGACCCAGTACTTC. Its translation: CASRSLGQLQETQYF.

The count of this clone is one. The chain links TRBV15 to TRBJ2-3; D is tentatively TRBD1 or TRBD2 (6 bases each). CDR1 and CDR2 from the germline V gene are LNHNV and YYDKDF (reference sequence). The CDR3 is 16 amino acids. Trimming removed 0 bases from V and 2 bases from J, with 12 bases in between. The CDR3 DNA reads TGTGCCACCAGCAGAGAGGGGGGCTCTAACACAGATACGCAGTATTTT. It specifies CATSREGGSNTDTQYF. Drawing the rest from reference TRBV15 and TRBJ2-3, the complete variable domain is DAMVIQNPRYQVTQFGKPVTLSCSQTLNHNVMYWYQQKSSQAPKLLFHYYDKDFNNEADTPDNFQSRRPNTSFCFLDIRSPGLGDTAMYLCATSREGGSNTDTQYFGPGTRLTVL.

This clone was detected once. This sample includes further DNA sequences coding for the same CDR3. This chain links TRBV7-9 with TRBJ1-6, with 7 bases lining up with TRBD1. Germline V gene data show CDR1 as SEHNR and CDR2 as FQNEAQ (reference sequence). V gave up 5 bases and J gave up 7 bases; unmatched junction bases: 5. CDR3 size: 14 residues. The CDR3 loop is CASSLGQVNSPLHF. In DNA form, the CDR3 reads TGTGCCAGCAGCCTTGGACAGGTCAATTCACCCCTCCACTTT.

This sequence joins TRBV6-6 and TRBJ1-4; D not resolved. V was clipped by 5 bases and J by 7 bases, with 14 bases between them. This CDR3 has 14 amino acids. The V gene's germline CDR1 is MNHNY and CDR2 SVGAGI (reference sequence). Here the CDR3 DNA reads TGTGCCAGCAGTCTATATAGTGGTACTGAAAAACTGTTTTTT. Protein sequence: CASSLYSGTEKLFF.

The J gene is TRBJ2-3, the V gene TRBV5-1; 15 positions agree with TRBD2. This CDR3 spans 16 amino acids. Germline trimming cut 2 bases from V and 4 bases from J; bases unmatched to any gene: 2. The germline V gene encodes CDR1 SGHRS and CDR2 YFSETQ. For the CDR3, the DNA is TGCGCCAGCAGCTTCCGGACTAGCGGGGGGGCAGATACGCAGTATTTT. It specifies CASSFRTSGGADTQYF.

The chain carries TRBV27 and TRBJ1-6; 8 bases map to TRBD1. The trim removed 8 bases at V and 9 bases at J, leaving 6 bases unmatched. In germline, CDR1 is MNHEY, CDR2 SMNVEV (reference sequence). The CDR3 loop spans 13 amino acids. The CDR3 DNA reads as TGTGCCAGCCGTGGACAGGGTTCTTCACCCCTCCACTTT. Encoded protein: CASRGQGSSPLHF.

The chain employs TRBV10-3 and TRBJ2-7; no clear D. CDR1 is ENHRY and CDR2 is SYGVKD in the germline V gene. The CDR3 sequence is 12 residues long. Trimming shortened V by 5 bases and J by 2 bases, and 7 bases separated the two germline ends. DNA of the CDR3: TGTGCCATCAGTTCTTCAACCTACGAGCAGTACTTC. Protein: CAISSSTYEQYF.

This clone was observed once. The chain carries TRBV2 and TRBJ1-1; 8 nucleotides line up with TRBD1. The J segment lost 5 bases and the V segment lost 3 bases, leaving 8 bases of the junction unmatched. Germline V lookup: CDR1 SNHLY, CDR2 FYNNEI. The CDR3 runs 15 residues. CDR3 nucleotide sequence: TGTGCCAGCAGTGAGGTCAGGGGGCGCCTGACTGAAGCTTTCTTT. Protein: CASSEVRGRLTEAFF.

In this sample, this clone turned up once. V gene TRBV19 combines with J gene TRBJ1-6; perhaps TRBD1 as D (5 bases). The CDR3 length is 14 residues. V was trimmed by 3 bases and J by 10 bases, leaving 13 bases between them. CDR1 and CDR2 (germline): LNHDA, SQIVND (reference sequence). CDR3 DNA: TGTGCCAGTAGTATTGGGGGTTCTGGGTCACCCCTCCACTTT. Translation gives CASSIGGSGSPLHF.